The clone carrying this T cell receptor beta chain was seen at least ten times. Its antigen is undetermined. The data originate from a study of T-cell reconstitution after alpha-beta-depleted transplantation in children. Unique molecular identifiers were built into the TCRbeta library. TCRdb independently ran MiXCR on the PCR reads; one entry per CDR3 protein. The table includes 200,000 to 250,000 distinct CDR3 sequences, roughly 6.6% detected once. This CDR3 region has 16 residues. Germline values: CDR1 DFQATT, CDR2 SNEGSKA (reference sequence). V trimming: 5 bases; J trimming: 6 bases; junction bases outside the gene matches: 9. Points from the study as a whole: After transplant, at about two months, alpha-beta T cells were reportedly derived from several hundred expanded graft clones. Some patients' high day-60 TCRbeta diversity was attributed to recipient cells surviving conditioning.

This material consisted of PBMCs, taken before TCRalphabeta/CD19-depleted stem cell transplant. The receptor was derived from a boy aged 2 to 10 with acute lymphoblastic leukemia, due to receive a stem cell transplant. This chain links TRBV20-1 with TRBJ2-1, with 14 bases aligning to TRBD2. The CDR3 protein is CSAPWPGLAGVNEQFF. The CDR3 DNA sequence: TGCAGTGCTCCCTGGCCGGGACTAGCGGGAGTCAATGAGCAGTTCTTC.